Detailed here is one T cell receptor (beta chain). There is no known antigen for this receptor. The record has no base qualities; no much larger clone is one base away. This record belongs to a study of long-term antiretroviral therapy in people with HIV (dated by TCRdb to between 2021 and 2022). Study-level background: The earliest samples were collected about a decade before the 2015 WHO recommendation for immediate ART, when ART was typically delayed until CD4 counts fell. A retrospective serial study tested whether ART initiation and durable HIV suppression were associated with changes in peripheral blood TRB repertoire composition and diversity. From some 33 adults with confirmed HIV infection, the cohort provided around 180 cryopreserved PBMC samples, gathered serially across a mean of approximately six years (range 1-12). Eleven of the 30 participants with HIV were female. No cross-contamination during QIAcube processing was seen in test extractions of a monoclonal T-cell line run alongside 33 polyclonal samples. Study-level results and caveats: Compared with controls, HIV repertoires had narrower CDR3 length ranges, and the network structure pointed to an antigen-experienced repertoire that shifted only slightly toward naive after ART. Unsorted PBMC were profiled instead of sorted CD4+ and CD8+ T cells because pre-ART samples had limited cell numbers. Limited PBMC availability meant only the TCR beta chain was sequenced, without alpha chain pairing. No data were available on ART adherence, viral resistance or therapy changes, limiting inferences about post-ART repertoire changes. Expanded TRB clones identified before ART initiation dominated the repertoire at all time points, although this dominance fluctuated and declined in many PLHIV after ART. The samples span the years 2004 to 2017, and the ART regimens used may be less effective than current regimens. Starting ART was linked to a significant rise in TRB diversity, yet even after long-term ART the diversity remained significantly lower than in transplant donor controls.

Sequencing of the TRB variable region was done with the immunoSEQ hsTCRB v3.0 assay at survey level resolution. A depth of roughly 35,000-50,000 T-cell genomes per sample was targeted for TRB sequencing. Pooled TRB libraries were sequenced on an Illumina MiSeq with a v3 150-cycle kit. Processing in the source paper ran as follows. Repertoire analysis was performed in R inside a reproducible Nextflow workflow that covered QC, data transformation and analysis. LymphoSeq2, an R package for exploring AIRR-Seq data, was used to implement custom analyses. A few samples that yielded fewer than 5000 total TRB sequences were excluded, so that approximately 200 HIV repertoires were analyzed. Among the 180 to 200 HIV repertoires that were kept, roughly 58 were collected before ART initiation and 120 to 140 were collected after ART initiation. Repertoires were downsampled to 5000 TRB nucleotide sequences, with summary statistics averaged over 100 downsampling iterations. TRB sequences were retained for analysis only if CDR3 regions of at least seven amino acids were present. Diversity was assessed using a clonality score derived from Shannon entropy and using the Gini coefficient. Repertoire networks linked the top 5000 CDR3 amino acid sequences whenever two sequences differed by an edit distance of one. Antigen specificity groups and MHC restriction were predicted for TRB CDR3 amino acid sequences with GLIPH2. To flag known CMV, EBV, HIV or tissue antigen associations, CDR3 amino acid sequences were matched against VDJdb and McPAS-TCR. Pre-ART, post-ART and control groups were compared with Wilcoxon signed-rank tests and Holm-Bonferroni correction. Imported from immuneACCESS, the table was reduced by TCRdb to in-frame sequences with V and J called. These copies leave out some clones; in studies compared against another copy, an unresolved V gene accounts for under half, and the cause of the remainder is not known. V and J calls and clone size are given by that table; D and trimming were obtained from the DNA. The sample profile shows tens of thousands of clones; about 88% of them were found once. The ten largest clonotypes hold under 5.5% of the sample.

Participants were included only if at least one PBMC sample before ART initiation and at least two post-ART samples were available. Every participant with HIV received treatment in the United States of America. Cryopreserved samples of 1-10 million PBMC were thawed and washed before DNA extraction. At the time of the earliest PBMC sample, participants with HIV were aged between about 23 and 54 years. PBMC samples from each participant spanned 1-4 timepoints before ART initiation and 2-8 timepoints after ART initiation, with a median of 7 samples. Serial HIV viral load, CD4+ T-cell count, ART history and demographic data were obtained for every participant. Genomic DNA was extracted from unsorted PBMC with a Qiagen kit on a QIAcube, with processing performed in batches of 12 samples. The germline V end is reduced by 7 bases and the J end by 4 bases; junction bases left unmatched: 14. Per the germline V gene (reference sequence), MNHEY is the CDR1 and SMNVEV is the CDR2. The CDR3 numbers 16 residues from cysteine through phenylalanine. The retained sequence is limited to the CDR3, 48 bases, with the frame set at the first base.

The chain couples TRBV27 to TRBJ2-7, with 9 bases in between that match TRBD1. This TCR was sampled from a man aged 35 to 55 with HIV. This material consisted of unsorted PBMCs, taken roughly 2.7 years after starting antiretroviral therapy. At the DNA level, the sequence is TGTGCCAGCACCCCAAAGGGGGGGACAGGGTTTTACGAGCAGTACTTC. It translates as CASTPKGGTGFYEQYF.